The 29 T cell receptor beta chains presented below share a single source sample, sequenced in a study of memory CD8 T cells in hepatitis C reinfection. The time point here: peak reinfection, 3 to 8 weeks after reinfection detection. No in vitro expansion preceded TCR sequencing of the sorted cells. The data were produced by immunoSEQ multiplex PCR, yet TCRdb's version contains in-frame clones alone and is incomplete. Among 35,000 to 50,000 clones listed, roughly 88% were seen once. Source material: naive CD8+ T cells sorted from blood. Receptors were obtained from a man between 18 and 29 years old with hepatitis C virus infection.

This clone was found a few times. This chain links TRBV2 with TRBJ1-1; possible D gene TRBD1, 5 bases. From germline, CDR1 is SNHLY and CDR2 FYNNEI. Trimming removed 2 bases from V and 3 bases from J, with 13 bases in between. The CDR3 runs 15 residues. In DNA form, the CDR3 reads TGTGCCAGCAGTGAACTGCGGGGCTTGGACACTGAAGCTTTCTTT. The encoded protein is CASSELRGLDTEAFF.

The chain is built from TRBV15 and TRBJ2-7, with D perhaps matching TRBD1 (5 bases). The CDR3 has 15 amino acids. The V gene's germline CDR1 is LNHNV and CDR2 YYDKDF (reference sequence). The V end lost 6 bases, the J end lost 4 bases, and 19 bases lay between the germline ends. This CDR3 reads CATSDGQGILYEQYV. The CDR3, as DNA: TGTGCCACCAGTGACGGCCAGGGAATCCTTTACGAGCAGTACGTC.

The chain couples TRBV6-1 to TRBJ2-3; 11 nucleotides agree with TRBD2. Germline CDR1 and CDR2: MNHNS and SASEGT. The V segment lost 4 bases and the J segment 10 bases; nucleotides outside the gene matches: 13. This CDR3 comprises 16 residues. The CDR3 DNA follows: TGTGCCAGCAGTGGGCTAGCGGGGGGCGGGTTTGTAGCGCAGTATTTT. This codes for CASSGLAGGGFVAQYF.

The chain links TRBV5-5 to TRBJ1-5; 7 nucleotides agree with TRBD1. Trimming at V came to 4 bases and at J to 5 bases, leaving 6 bases not matched to a gene. Germline V gene sequence: CDR1 SGHKS, CDR2 YYEKEE (reference sequence). The CDR3 consists of 14 residues. The CDR3 here is CASSKSTGDQPQHF. DNA for the CDR3: TGTGCCAGCAGCAAATCAACAGGGGATCAGCCCCAGCATTTT. Full variable domain (outside the CDR3, taken from reference TRBV5-5 and TRBJ1-5): DAGVTQSPTHLIKTRGQQVTLRCSPISGHKSVSWYQQVLGQGPQFIFQYYEKEERGRGNFPDRFSARQFPNYSSELNVNALLLGDSALYLCASSKSTGDQPQHFGDGTRLSIL.

This clone was counted once. This chain joins TRBV7-8 and TRBJ1-1; a possible D gene is TRBD1 (6 bases). CDR1 and CDR2 (germline): SGHVS, FQNEAQ. This CDR3 has 15 amino acids. V was pared by 5 bases and J by 4 bases, with 17 bases between. CDR3 sequence: CASSPAGGAGTEAFF. CDR3 coding DNA: TGTGCCAGCAGCCCAGCGGGGGGGGCCGGCACTGAAGCTTTCTTT.

About this clone: A read error may produce the germline difference seen at one junction end. The chain combines TRBV4-1 with TRBJ1-1; D is uncertain. In germline, CDR1 is MGHRA, CDR2 YSYEKL. CDR3 length: 13 residues. The CDR3 coding sequence is TGCGCCAGCAGCCAAGAGGGGAGGACTGACGCTTTCTTT. This gives the protein CASSQEGRTDAFF.

The chain joins TRBV2 to TRBJ2-7; tentatively, D is TRBD1 (6 bases). CDR1 SNHLY and CDR2 FYNNEI come from the germline V gene. V dropped 2 bases and J dropped 1 base, with 12 bases sitting between them. The CDR3 runs to 15 residues. The CDR3, as DNA: TGTGCCAGCAGTGAACGACTCGACAGGTCCTACGAGCAGTACTTC. It codes for CASSERLDRSYEQYF.

This sequence joins TRBV7-9 and TRBJ2-5; 7 bases are a match to TRBD1. The CDR3 length is 15 residues. Germline V CDR1 and CDR2: SEHNR, FQNEAQ (reference sequence). V lost 1 base and J lost 4; bases outside the gene matches: 6. CDR3 DNA: TGTGCCAGCAGCTTAGAGACAGGGTTACGAGAGACCCAGTACTTC. This gives the protein CASSLETGLRETQYF.

The CDR3 spells CATRTGLYEQYF. The CDR3 nucleotides are TGTGCCACCCGGACAGGCCTCTACGAGCAGTACTTC. J is TRBJ2-7 and V is TRBV6-1, with 7 bases aligning to TRBD1. V was clipped by 10 bases and J by 3 bases; unmatched bases: 6. The CDR3 consists of 12 residues. Germline values: CDR1 MNHNS, CDR2 SASEGT.

The CDR3 nucleotides are TGTGCCAGCAGTTACGGGAGTCTAGCGGGACTCGGGGAGCTGTTTTTT. It encodes CASSYGSLAGLGELFF. J is TRBJ2-2 and V is TRBV6-5, with 9 bases fitting TRBD2. V lost 2 bases, J lost 7 bases, and 8 bases stayed unmatched. Looked up from germline, CDR1 is MNHEY and CDR2 is SVGAGI. CDR3 length: 16 amino acids.

The V call is TRBV13, the J call TRBJ2-3; D is perhaps TRBD2 (6 bases). Trimming removed 5 bases from V and 0 bases from J, with 12 bases in between. This CDR3 comprises 15 residues. Looked up from germline, CDR1 is PRHDT and CDR2 is FYEKMQ (reference sequence). The CDR3 spells CASSPSGTSTDTQYF. The CDR3 coding sequence is TGTGCCAGCAGCCCGTCCGGGACTAGCACAGATACGCAGTATTTT. Combining the CDR3 with reference TRBV13 and TRBJ2-3 gives the whole variable domain AAGVIQSPRHLIKEKRETATLKCYPIPRHDTVYWYQQGPGQDPQFLISFYEKMQSDKGSIPDRFSAQQFSDYHSELNMSSLELGDSALYFCASSPSGTSTDTQYFGPGTRLTVL.

This clone was observed a single time. The chain is built from TRBV2 and TRBJ2-5, with TRBD2 identical over 13 bases. This CDR3 has 17 residues. Unmatched junction bases numbered 16, after V lost 11 bases and J lost 4 bases. Germline V gene data show CDR1 as SNHLY and CDR2 as FYNNEI. In DNA form, the CDR3 reads TGTGCCGGCACTAACGGACTAGCGGGAGAGGATAGAGAGACCCAGTACTTC. Translated: CAGTNGLAGEDRETQYF.

This chain links TRBV4-1 with TRBJ2-2; 8 bases agree with TRBD2. Germline values: CDR1 MGHRA, CDR2 YSYEKL. The CDR3 covers 17 residues. The junction had 12 bases not matched to a gene; V was cut back by 4 bases and J by 5 bases. The CDR3 sequence: CASSPSRSGGPTGELFF. The CDR3 bases are TGCGCCAGCAGCCCTAGTCGGAGCGGGGGACCAACCGGGGAGCTGTTTTTT.

This sequence joins TRBV27 and TRBJ2-5; D not resolved. Trimming stripped 5 bases from V and 2 bases from J, with 12 bases between. The CDR3 spans 14 residues. Germline CDR1 MNHEY, CDR2 SMNVEV (reference sequence). The chain's CDR3 is CASSTLPLQETQYF. CDR3 in DNA: TGTGCCAGCAGTACCCTACCCCTTCAAGAGACCCAGTACTTC.

The chain carries TRBV2 and TRBJ2-6; TRBD1 matches 8 bases. V lost 6 bases, J lost 0 bases, and 10 bases stayed unmatched. CDR3 size: 18 residues. Germline values: CDR1 SNHLY, CDR2 FYNNEI. The CDR3 sequence is CASRGQGDRGSGANVLTF. The CDR3 DNA reads as TGTGCCAGCAGAGGACAGGGCGATAGAGGCTCTGGGGCCAACGTCCTGACTTTC.

V is TRBV7-9 and J is TRBJ2-1; 11 bases agree with TRBD2. The CDR3 is 16 residues long. J lost 5 bases, V lost 3 bases, and 6 bases had no gene match. The V gene's germline CDR1 is SEHNR and CDR2 FQNEAQ (reference sequence). Here the CDR3 reads CASSFPRTSGHNEQFF. CDR3 DNA: TGTGCCAGCAGCTTTCCCCGGACTAGCGGGCACAATGAGCAGTTCTTC.

The chain has TRBV27 and TRBJ1-2, with 10 bases identical to TRBD1. J gave up 7 bases and V 5 bases, and 10 bases lay outside the gene matches. Germline V CDR1 and CDR2: MNHEY, SMNVEV (reference sequence). The length of the CDR3 is 15 residues. CDR3 residues: CASSPWGTGVGGYTF. In nucleotides, the CDR3 is TGTGCCAGCAGTCCTTGGGGGACAGGGGTCGGTGGCTACACCTTC.

The gene calls are TRBV5-4 and TRBJ2-1, with 13 bases matching TRBD2. The germline V gene has CDR1 SGHNT and CDR2 YYREEE (reference sequence). This CDR3 is 14 amino acids long. Trimming cost V 7 bases and J 4 bases; bases outside gene matches: 2. The CDR3 region has the DNA TGTGCCAGCGGGACTAGCGGGGAATACAATGAGCAGTTCTTC. It yields the protein CASGTSGEYNEQFF.

The chain links TRBV7-9 to TRBJ2-1; D not resolved. The CDR3 consists of 10 residues. CDR1 and CDR2 from the germline V gene are SEHNR and FQNEAQ (reference sequence). Trimming stripped 5 bases from V and 7 bases from J, with 3 bases between. The CDR3 DNA sequence: TGTGCCAGCAGCCAGAATGAGCAGTTCTTC. It specifies CASSQNEQFF.

The chain employs TRBV7-2 and TRBJ1-1; D possibly corresponds to TRBD1 (6 bases). V lost 4 bases and J lost 1, with 25 bases in between. The CDR3 consists of 19 residues. The germline gives CDR1 SGHTA, CDR2 FQGNSA. CDR3 in amino acids: CASSSTYGQLRGENTEAFF. CDR3 sequence (DNA): TGTGCCAGCAGCTCGACCTACGGACAGCTCCGAGGCGAGAACACTGAAGCTTTCTTT.

Remarks on this clone: Other DNA variants within this sample encode the same CDR3. This sequence joins TRBV11-2 and TRBJ2-7; TRBD1 matches 7 bases. The V gene end was trimmed by 1 base and the J gene end by 3 bases; junction bases not matched to a gene: 9. Germline CDR1 SGHAT, CDR2 FQNNGV. This CDR3 is 16 amino acids long. The CDR3, as DNA: TGTGCCAGCAGCTTAGGTGCGACAGGGAATGACTACGAGCAGTACTTC. Translated, it gives CASSLGATGNDYEQYF.

V and J are TRBV7-9 and TRBJ2-1; possibly TRBD2 for D (6 bases). The CDR3 is made up of 15 amino acids. Per the germline V gene, CDR1 is SEHNR and CDR2 is FQNEAQ (reference sequence). V dropped 1 base and J dropped 0 bases, with 7 bases sitting between them. CDR3 in DNA: TGTGCCAGCAGCTTAGACGGGAGCTCCTACAATGAGCAGTTCTTC. Translated: CASSLDGSSYNEQFF.

The CDR3 reads CASSQVPLGQGASYEQYF. DNA of the CDR3: TGCGCCAGCAGCCAAGTTCCTCTTGGACAGGGGGCCTCCTACGAGCAGTACTTC. V usage is TRBV4-1 and J usage is TRBJ2-7; 11 bases are a match to TRBD1. J gave up 0 bases and V 1 base, and 8 bases lay outside the gene matches. This CDR3 has 18 residues. The V gene's germline CDR1 is MGHRA and CDR2 YSYEKL.

The CDR3 coding sequence is TGTGCCAGCAAGGGACAAGATTTCTACGAGCAGTACTTC. This codes for CASKGQDFYEQYF. The chain carries TRBV6-1 and TRBJ2-5, with D perhaps matching TRBD1 (6 bases). The end of the DNA fits TRBJ2-7 better, so the J call may be wrong. Germline CDR1 and CDR2: MNHNS and SASEGT. This CDR3 contains 13 residues.

The chain is built from TRBV11-2 and TRBJ2-1, with 7 nucleotides matching TRBD2. The J segment lost 15 bases and the V segment lost 5 bases, leaving 7 bases of the junction unmatched. In germline, CDR1 is SGHAT, CDR2 FQNNGV. The CDR3 runs to 11 residues. The CDR3 DNA reads TGTGCCAGCAGCGCTGGGGGGGGGTGGTTCTTC. The encoded protein is CASSAGGGWFF.

The V call is TRBV30, the J call TRBJ1-2; a possible D gene is TRBD1 (5 bases). Germline-derived CDR1 and CDR2 are GTSNPN and SVGIG (reference sequence). V was pared by 3 bases and J by 8 bases, with 16 bases between. The CDR3 runs to 13 residues. DNA of the CDR3: TGTGCCTGGAGGGGGACGGGGGTTAGCGGCTACACCTTC. Translated, it gives CAWRGTGVSGYTF.

The chain has TRBV6-5 and TRBJ2-1, with 11 bases fitting TRBD2. Germline V gene lookup returns CDR1 MNHEY and CDR2 SVGAGI. V was pared by 7 bases and J by 2 bases, with 1 base of the junction left unmatched. The CDR3 spans 14 residues. CDR3: CASTLAGAYNEQFF. For the CDR3, the DNA is TGTGCCAGCACACTAGCGGGAGCCTACAATGAGCAGTTCTTC.

The DNA for the CDR3 is TGTGCCAGCAGTTCCAGGGGTCACTATGGCTACACCTTC. Translated: CASSSRGHYGYTF. This chain connects TRBV27 to TRBJ1-2; D perhaps matches TRBD1 (6 bases). The length of the CDR3 is 13 residues. In germline, CDR1 is MNHEY, CDR2 SMNVEV (reference sequence). V gave up 4 bases and J gave up 3 bases, with 9 bases separating them.

V and J are TRBV7-9 and TRBJ2-2, with D hard to call. Germline-derived CDR1 and CDR2 are SEHNR and FQNEAQ (reference sequence). V shed 2 bases and J shed 6 bases, with 13 bases lying between them. This CDR3 has 15 amino acids. Here the CDR3 reads CASSLTTERAGELFF. CDR3 nucleotide sequence: TGTGCCAGCAGCTTAACCACGGAGCGAGCCGGGGAGCTGTTTTTT. Complete variable domain (other parts from reference TRBV7-9 and TRBJ2-2): DTGVSQNPRHKITKRGQNVTFRCDPISEHNRLYWYRQTLGQGPEFLTYFQNEAQLEKSRLLSDRFSAERPKGSFSTLEIQRTEQGDSAMYLCASSLTTERAGELFFGEGSRLTVL.